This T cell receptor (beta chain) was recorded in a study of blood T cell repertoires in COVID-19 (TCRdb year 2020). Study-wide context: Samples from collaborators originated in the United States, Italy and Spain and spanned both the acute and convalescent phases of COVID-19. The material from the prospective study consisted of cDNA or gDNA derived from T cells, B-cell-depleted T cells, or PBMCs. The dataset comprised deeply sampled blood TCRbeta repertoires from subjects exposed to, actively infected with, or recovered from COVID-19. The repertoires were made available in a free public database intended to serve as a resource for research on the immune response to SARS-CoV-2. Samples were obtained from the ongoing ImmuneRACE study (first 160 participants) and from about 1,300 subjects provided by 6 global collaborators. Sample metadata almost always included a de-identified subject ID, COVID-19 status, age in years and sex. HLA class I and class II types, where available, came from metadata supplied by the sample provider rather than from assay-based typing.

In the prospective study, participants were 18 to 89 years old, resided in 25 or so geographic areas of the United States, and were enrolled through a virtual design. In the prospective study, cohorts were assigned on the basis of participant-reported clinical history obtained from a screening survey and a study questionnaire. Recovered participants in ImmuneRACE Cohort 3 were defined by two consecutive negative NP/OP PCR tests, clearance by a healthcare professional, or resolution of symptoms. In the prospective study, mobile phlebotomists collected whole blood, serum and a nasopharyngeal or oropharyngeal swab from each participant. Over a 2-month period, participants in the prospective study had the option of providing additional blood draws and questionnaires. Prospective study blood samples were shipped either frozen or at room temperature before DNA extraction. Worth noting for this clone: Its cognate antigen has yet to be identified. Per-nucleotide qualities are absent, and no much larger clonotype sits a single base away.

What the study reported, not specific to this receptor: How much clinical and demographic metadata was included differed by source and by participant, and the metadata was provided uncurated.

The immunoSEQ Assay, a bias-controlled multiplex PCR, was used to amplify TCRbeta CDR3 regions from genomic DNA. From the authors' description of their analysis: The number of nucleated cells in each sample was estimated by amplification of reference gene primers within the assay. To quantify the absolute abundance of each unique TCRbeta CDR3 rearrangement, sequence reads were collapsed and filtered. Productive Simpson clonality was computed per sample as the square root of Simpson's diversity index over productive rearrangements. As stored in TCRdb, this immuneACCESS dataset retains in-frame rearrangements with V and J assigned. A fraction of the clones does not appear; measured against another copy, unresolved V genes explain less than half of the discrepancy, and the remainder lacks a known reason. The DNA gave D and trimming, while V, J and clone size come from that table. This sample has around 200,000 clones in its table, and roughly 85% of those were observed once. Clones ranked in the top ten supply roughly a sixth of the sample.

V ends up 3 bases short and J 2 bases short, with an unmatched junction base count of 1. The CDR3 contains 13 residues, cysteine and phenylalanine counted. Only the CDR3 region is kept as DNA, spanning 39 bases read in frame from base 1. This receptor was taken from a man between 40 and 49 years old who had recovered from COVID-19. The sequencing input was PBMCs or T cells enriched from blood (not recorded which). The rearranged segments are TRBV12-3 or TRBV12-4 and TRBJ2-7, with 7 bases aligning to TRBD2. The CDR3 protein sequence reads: CASSLRGTYEQYF. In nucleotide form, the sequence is TGTGCCAGCAGTTTGCGGGGGACCTACGAGCAGTACTTC.